The T cell receptor (beta chain) under discussion was sequenced for a study of shared T cell receptors in the human thymus. Some clones are missing from TCRdb's copy, which holds only in-frame ones; the method was immunoSEQ multiplex PCR. Of about 660,000 clones in the sample, over 75% were seen once. The CDR3 totals 14 residues. Germline CDR1 and CDR2: SGHNT and YENEEA. The V gene end was trimmed by 1 base and the J gene end by 7 bases; junction bases not matched to a gene: 3. These data also featured in a second study, about human thymus T cells. That study adds: V and J gene usage appeared biased in thymic and blood repertoires. Unrelated individuals reportedly shared highly overlapping thymic TCR repertoires.

This clonotype originated in a boy in the first two years of life with a congenital heart defect. V is TRBV11-3 and J is TRBJ2-7; 11 bases agree with TRBD2. Sequencing was done on a sample of thymocytes. The DNA for the CDR3 is TGTGCCAGCAGCTTAGGGTTAGCGGGGGGGGAGCAGTACTTC. Translated, it gives CASSLGLAGGEQYF.